Given below is one TCR beta chain in context. V was shortened by 5 bases and J by 7 bases, with 14 bases between the two germline ends. The CDR3 loop spans 12 amino acids. The germline gives CDR1 SQVTM, CDR2 ANQGSEA. The time point is: blood at routine non-recurrence follow-up after resection. Researchers sequenced whole RNA taken from tumor, nontumor lung or frozen PBMC without sorting. This sample is part of a study of spatial heterogeneity in lung cancer. Unique molecular identifiers tagged every individual TCR cDNA molecule. TCRdb itself ran the 5' RACE reads through MiXCR, one entry per CDR3 protein. Altogether approximately 56,000 distinct CDR3 sequences are present, 7.4% being singletons, with the ten largest covering around 35%.

The chain has TRBV29-1 and TRBJ2-5; weak D call: TRBD2 (5 bases). The receptor comes from a female donor with early-stage non-small cell lung cancer. The specimen comprised PBMCs, sampled at follow-up. Written as DNA, the CDR3 is TGCAGCGTTAAATACGCGGGTGGGACCCAGTACTTC. Encoded protein: CSVKYAGGTQYF.